This T cell receptor (beta chain) emerged from a study of blood T cell repertoires in COVID-19. The overall study: COVID-19 samples, acute and convalescent, were from the United States, Italy and Spain.

TCRdb's copy holds only in-frame clones and misses some; the assay was immunoSEQ multiplex PCR. The top ten clones hold 8.9% of a sample with about 73,000 clones, about 91% of them seen once. CDR3 length equals 12 residues. The V gene end was trimmed by 7 bases and the J gene end by 3 bases; junction bases not matched to a gene: 1. J is TRBJ2-7 and V is TRBV12-3 or TRBV12-4, with TRBD1 identical over 9 bases. This clonotype was sampled from a man older than 75 with acute or convalescent COVID-19. The sequencing input was peripheral blood. The CDR3 DNA reads TGTGCCAGCAAGGGACAGGGCTACGAGCAGTACTTC. Protein sequence: CASKGQGYEQYF.